This TCR beta chain was sequenced for a study of T cells in Graves' hyperthyroidism and ophthalmopathy (dated by TCRdb to the late 2010s). Notes on the research overall: Peripheral blood samples were taken at initial diagnosis, before any treatment was given. To identify TCR V-J signatures that set the groups apart, the researchers used a discovery cohort of 100 or so patients, made up of fewer than 50 with Graves' ophthalmopathy and 57 with stable Graves' hyperthyroidism. Whether ophthalmopathy could be predicted prospectively was tested in an independent validation cohort made up of fewer than 20 hyperthyroidism patients plus 17 patients who later progressed to ophthalmopathy. For training and testing, the approximately 97 patients in the discovery cohort were randomly divided in a 7:3 ratio. In addition, the study compared T-cell repertoires in thyroid tissue and in blood from about 6 Graves' hyperthyroidism patients. Following sampling, methimazole starting at 30 mg daily was given to hyperthyroidism patients, and high-dose intravenous methylprednisolone was given to ophthalmopathy patients. The paper reports TCR Vbeta CDR3 sequencing of over 130 peripheral blood samples: around 45 ophthalmopathy, roughly 74 hyperthyroidism and approximately 17 progressor patients. General conclusions and limits of the study: Blood samples also contained most of the expanded thyroid clonotypes (frequency above 0.001), which suggests that blood repertoires may reflect thyroid immune responses. In cross-validation, a model built on a 13 V-J signature told ophthalmopathy apart from stable hyperthyroidism with approximately 90% sensitivity and about 81% specificity, and in testing the same model reached 80%/75%. No statistical method was used to fix the sample size in advance, and group allocation was not hidden from the investigators. In validation, progression to ophthalmopathy was predicted by the model with around 70% sensitivity and approximately 78% specificity, a median of about 6 months before onset.

This clonotype was counted ten times or more. There is no known antigen for this receptor. Per-base quality was not reported, and no clone a single base away is much larger than it. Graves' hyperthyroidism was defined as stable when no progression to ophthalmopathy occurred over 18 months of follow-up. The hyperthyroidism patients were between 18 and 65 years old and newly diagnosed, with a disease duration of less than 2 months. Any patient with an uncontrolled infection, another autoimmune disease, pregnancy or lactation was excluded. Diagnoses were based on clinical symptoms, serum thyroxine and TRAb, thyroid ultrasound and orbital computed tomography. Ficoll-Paque density gradient centrifugation was used to isolate PBMCs from about 10 ml of fresh peripheral blood. Total RNA was extracted with Trizol reagent, and quality was checked on an Agilent 2100 Bioanalyzer. Its CDR3 holds 13 amino acids, cysteine through phenylalanine. Solely the CDR3 DNA is kept, with 39 bases framed from the first base. V is cut by 1 base and J by 4 bases, and the space between the germline ends is 8 bases. As encoded in the germline V gene (reference sequence), CDR1 is DFQATT while CDR2 is SNEGSKA.

TCR beta CDR3 regions were amplified from RNA transcripts. The first round of RT-PCR for the TCR CDR3 was performed with the HTBI primer set and the Qiagen OneStep RT-PCR kit. Libraries were constructed in a second round of multiplex PCR, after which size selection and purification were carried out. Libraries were sequenced paired-end with 100 bp reads on an Illumina HiSeq2000. For the original study's pipeline: SOAPnuke was used to process the raw data, with reads discarded if the reads contained adapters or uncalled bases, had a mean Phred below 15, or lacked an exact constant-primer or identifier match. High-quality paired reads were merged using COPE v1.2.5, and each unique nucleotide sequence was defined as a clonotype. MiTCR v1.1 was used to align the clonotypes against IMGT TRBV, TRBD and TRBJ reference segments. The analysis included only V-J combinations with a frequency above 0.0001, which together covered around 99% of the repertoires. A TCS score was defined as the ratio between F50 (clonal expansion) and ExV (chaos), using BLOSUM62-based TCRdist between CDR3 peptides within each V-J. Welch's t-statistics and random forest reduced roughly 530 V-J features to about 12, which were used in a naive Bayes classifier (R e1071). TCRdb handled the public reads itself, with Q25 trimming in fastp and clone calling in MiXCR, and kept productive beta chains. Identical CDR3 protein sequences are pooled into one entry, listed with their most common genes and DNA. The V and J calls shown here were made by TCRdb, not taken from the authors' results. For this sample the table gives over 300,000 distinct CDR3 sequences, of which 14% were detected only once. The top ten hold approximately 9.9% of the sample.

This TCR was recovered from a woman between 55 and 75 years old with Graves' hyperthyroidism. The V gene is TRBV20-1 and the J gene is TRBJ1-3; no D gene can be assigned with confidence. The sample comprised blood. The sequenced DNA is TGCAGTGCTAGAGTTGACGGCGGAAACACCATATATTTT. The resulting protein is CSARVDGGNTIYF.